The T cell receptor beta chain described here comes from a study of blood T cell repertoires in COVID-19. Study details: COVID-19 samples, acute and convalescent, were from the United States, Italy and Spain.

As originally analysed: For nucleated cells, counts were estimated from reference gene primer amplification. The data were produced by immunoSEQ multiplex PCR, yet TCRdb's version contains in-frame clones alone and is incomplete. That table gives V, J and clone size, and the DNA gave D and trimming. This table has tens of thousands of clones, 91% appearing once. Losses at the gene ends were 6 bases for V and 1 base for J; bases not matched to a gene: 6. Germline CDR1 and CDR2: LGHDT and YNNKEL (reference sequence). This CDR3 comprises 16 residues. The V call is TRBV3-1 (or the pseudogene TRBV3-2), the J call TRBJ2-3; TRBD2 matches at 11 bases. The sequenced sample was peripheral blood. The sequence came from a human donor in a cohort sampled during active COVID-19. CDR3 coding DNA: TGTGCCAGCAGGCACGGGACTAGCGGACGCACAGATACGCAGTATTTT. Its protein product is CASRHGTSGRTDTQYF.